The next 29 T cell receptor beta chains were all read from a single sample in a study of T cell responses to AZD1222 COVID-19 vaccine (dated by TCRdb to the early 2020s). The time point label, as the study defines it: about 28 days (+/-7) after the second vaccine dose. The library was prepared using the immunoSEQ multiplex PCR assay. TCRdb took this table from immuneACCESS and kept in-frame rearrangements with V and J called. Such tables lack part of the clones; where checked against another copy, unresolved V genes explain under half of the gap, and the rest is unexplained. The sample yields more than 150,000 clones; approximately 91% were counted once. Approximately 1.9% of the sample rests with the top ten. The sample here was peripheral blood, taken 28 days after the second AZD1222 dose. The origin of the receptors is an adult who received the AZD1222 COVID-19 vaccine.

V gene TRBV5-1 combines with J gene TRBJ2-1, with 11 bases lining up with TRBD2. The CDR3 loop spans 15 amino acids. The V gene end was trimmed by 0 bases and the J gene end by 10 bases; junction bases not matched to a gene: 6. In germline, CDR1 is SGHRS, CDR2 YFSETQ. CDR3 in amino acids: CASSLGLAGIGEQFF. The CDR3 nucleotides are TGCGCCAGCAGCTTGGGACTAGCGGGGATTGGGGAGCAGTTCTTC.

This rearrangement joins TRBV25-1 to TRBJ2-1, with 10 bases that match TRBD2. Trimming removed 6 bases from V and 7 bases from J; junction bases left unmatched: 12. The germline V gene encodes CDR1 MGHDK and CDR2 SYGVNS. The CDR3 totals 16 residues. The CDR3 reads CASSSSAGGRMNEQFF. CDR3 DNA: TGTGCCAGCAGCTCATCAGCGGGAGGGCGAATGAATGAGCAGTTCTTC. The variable domain in full, completed from reference TRBV25-1 and TRBJ2-1, reads EADIYQTPRYLVIGTGKKITLECSQTMGHDKMYWYQQDPGMELHLIHYSYGVNSTEKGDLSSESTVSRIRTEHFPLTLESARPSHTSQYLCASSSSAGGRMNEQFFGPGTRLTVL.

The chain recombines TRBV10-2 with TRBJ1-5; D ambiguous. Germline values: CDR1 WSHSY, CDR2 SAAADI. V dropped 4 bases and J dropped 4 bases, with 8 bases sitting between them. This CDR3 comprises 13 residues. The CDR3 DNA follows: TGCGCCAGCAGTGGCAGGACTAATCAGCCCCAGCATTTT. This sequence encodes CASSGRTNQPQHF.

This clone has only one observation. The chain uses TRBV19 and TRBJ1-4; TRBD1 matches at 7 bases. V lost 3 bases, J lost 7 bases, and 5 bases stayed unmatched. The CDR3 consists of 14 residues. Per germline, CDR1 LNHDA and CDR2 SQIVND (reference sequence). CDR3 in amino acids: CASSMRQGGEKLFF. The CDR3 DNA is TGTGCCAGTAGTATGCGACAGGGCGGTGAAAAACTGTTTTTT.

The V gene is TRBV28, the J gene TRBJ2-1; the match to TRBD2 covers 7 bases. The CDR3 is 15 amino acids. With V trimmed by 11 bases and J by 0 bases, 10 bases remained unmatched. Germline CDR1 MDHEN, CDR2 SYDVKM. DNA of the CDR3: TGTGCCGGAAAAAGACTAGCCTCCTCCTACAATGAGCAGTTCTTC. Its translation is CAGKRLASSYNEQFF.

The chain uses TRBV5-1 and TRBJ2-5, with 7 bases lining up with TRBD2. V shed 0 bases, J shed 2 bases, and the junction held 4 bases outside the gene matches. Germline V gene sequence: CDR1 SGHRS, CDR2 YFSETQ. The CDR3 is made up of 15 amino acids. The CDR3 protein is CASSLASGTQETQYF. DNA for the CDR3: TGCGCCAGCAGCTTGGCTAGCGGTACTCAAGAGACCCAGTACTTC.

The chain employs TRBV9 and TRBJ1-1; TRBD1 agrees at 7 bases. With V trimmed by 3 bases and J by 3 bases, 5 bases remained unmatched. The germline V gene encodes CDR1 SGDLS and CDR2 YYNGEE. The CDR3 covers 14 residues. CDR3 protein: CASSATGLDTEAFF. CDR3 bases: TGTGCCAGCAGCGCGACAGGGCTGGACACTGAAGCTTTCTTT.

The chain couples TRBV4-2 to TRBJ2-4; 7 bases are shared with TRBD1. The V and J ends lost 4 bases and 6 bases, in that order; junction bases with no gene match: 3. The CDR3 totals 13 residues. Looked up from germline, CDR1 is LGHNA and CDR2 is YNFKEQ. The CDR3 reads CASSPRQGNIQYF. CDR3 DNA: TGTGCCAGCAGCCCGCGACAGGGAAACATTCAGTACTTC.

V is TRBV28 and J is TRBJ1-1; no reliable D call. CDR3 length: 10 residues. CDR1 is MDHEN, CDR2 SYDVKM, per germline. Trimming took 10 bases from V and 4 from J, leaving 7 bases between them. The DNA of the CDR3 is TGTGCCACCCTGGGCACTGAAGCTTTCTTT. Its translation is CATLGTEAFF.

V is TRBV10-3 and J is TRBJ2-2; D call uncertain. The germline CDR1 and CDR2 sequences are ENHRY and SYGVKD. Trimming pared 0 bases from V and 4 bases from J, leaving 9 bases between. The CDR3 runs 15 residues. The CDR3 DNA follows: TGTGCCATCAGTGAGTCTGGATTGGGCACCGGGGAGCTGTTTTTT. It translates to CAISESGLGTGELFF.

This chain joins TRBV27 and TRBJ2-1; 7 nucleotides align to TRBD1. CDR3 length: 18 residues. Trimming cost V 3 bases and J 1 base; bases outside gene matches: 12. Germline V lookup: CDR1 MNHEY, CDR2 SMNVEV (reference sequence). The CDR3 reads CASSLRSRGHMSYNEQFF. The CDR3 coding sequence is TGTGCCAGCAGTTTGCGGTCGAGGGGGCATATGTCCTACAATGAGCAGTTCTTC.

This clone was detected only once. The chain uses TRBV27 and TRBJ1-2, with D unclear. The ends were cut back, 6 bases at V and 5 bases at J, with 16 bases in the middle. CDR1 is MNHEY and CDR2 is SMNVEV in the germline V gene (reference sequence). The CDR3 has 14 residues. In DNA form, the CDR3 reads TGTGCCAGCAGCCCCGGGCCAGTGGGGTATGGCTACACCTTC. This translates into CASSPGPVGYGYTF.

This chain links TRBV9 with TRBJ2-3, with D maybe TRBD2 (5 bases). Trimming removed 1 base at V and 2 bases at J, with 8 bases between. The CDR3 has 14 amino acids. Germline CDR1 is SGDLS and CDR2 is YYNGEE. This chain's CDR3 is CASSVLGDTDTQYF. The CDR3, as DNA: TGTGCCAGCAGCGTACTCGGGGACACAGATACGCAGTATTTT.

The V call is TRBV18, the J call TRBJ1-4, with D possibly being TRBD1 (6 bases). From germline, CDR1 is KGHSH and CDR2 LQKENI. V shed 0 bases and J shed 7 bases, with 12 bases lying between them. This CDR3 contains 15 residues. The CDR3 spells CASSPPEGGGEKLFF. The CDR3 bases are TGTGCCAGCTCACCACCAGAAGGGGGAGGTGAAAAACTGTTTTTT.

This chain uses TRBV29-1 with TRBJ1-2; D call uncertain. Germline V gives CDR1 SQVTM, CDR2 ANQGSEA. The CDR3 is 11 amino acids. Trimming removed 3 bases at V and 6 bases at J, with 8 bases between. CDR3 sequence: CSVEWEDGYTF. The CDR3, as DNA: TGCAGCGTTGAGTGGGAGGATGGCTACACCTTC.

The V call is TRBV4-2, the J call TRBJ2-2; 7 nucleotides align to TRBD2. Germline CDR1 LGHNA, CDR2 YNFKEQ. With V trimmed by 0 bases and J by 6 bases, 7 bases remained unmatched. This CDR3 spans 16 amino acids. For the CDR3, the DNA is TGTGCCAGCAGCCAAGACGGAAACAGCGGGGCCGGGGAGCTGTTTTTT. It encodes CASSQDGNSGAGELFF.

The chain has TRBV10-3 and TRBJ2-1; TRBD1 might be the D (5 bases). This CDR3 contains 15 residues. In germline, CDR1 is ENHRY, CDR2 SYGVKD. The V end lost 8 bases, the J end lost 0 bases, and 14 bases lay between the germline ends. CDR3 coding DNA: TGTGCCATCTCGATGGGGCTAAGCTCCTACAATGAGCAGTTCTTC. Amino acids: CAISMGLSSYNEQFF.

V usage is TRBV10-1 and J usage is TRBJ2-1; 8 bases match TRBD2. Per germline, CDR1 WNHNN and CDR2 SYGVQD (reference sequence). The CDR3 runs 14 residues. J lost 2 bases, V lost 4 bases, and 1 base had no gene match. CDR3 sequence (DNA): TGCGCCAGCAGTGGTAGCGGGGCCTACAATGAGCAGTTCTTC. This encodes CASSGSGAYNEQFF.

The chain combines TRBV3-1 (or the pseudogene TRBV3-2) with TRBJ1-6; TRBD1 might be the D (6 bases). The CDR3 length is 18 residues. CDR1 is LGHDT and CDR2 is YNNKEL in the germline V gene (reference sequence). Trimming took off 0 bases at V and 10 bases at J, with 22 bases between the two ends. CDR3: CASSQDYRGRDKRSPLHF. CDR3 DNA sequence: TGTGCCAGCAGCCAAGATTACCGGGGGCGGGATAAGAGATCACCCCTCCACTTT.

V gene TRBV18 combines with J gene TRBJ1-6, with no clear D. CDR1 KGHSH and CDR2 LQKENI come from the germline V gene. The CDR3 contains 14 residues. V lost 3 bases and J lost 10, with 13 bases in between. The CDR3 spells CASSPQELDSPLHF. The CDR3 coding sequence is TGTGCCAGCTCACCCCAGGAATTGGACTCACCCCTCCACTTT.

The chain combines TRBV6-6 with TRBJ2-7, with D unresolved. The CDR3 runs to 14 residues. With 0 bases removed from V and 2 bases from J, the gap between germline ends came to 8 bases. The germline gives CDR1 MNHNY, CDR2 SVGAGI (reference sequence). The CDR3 reads CASSYSARAYEQYF. CDR3 coding DNA: TGTGCCAGCAGTTACTCCGCCCGAGCCTACGAGCAGTACTTC.

The V gene is TRBV19, the J gene TRBJ2-7; 11 bases map to TRBD1. The CDR3 runs 14 residues. After removal of 6 bases from V and 4 bases from J, the junction contained 5 bases not matched to a gene. Germline V gene lookup returns CDR1 LNHDA and CDR2 SQIVND (reference sequence). The DNA of the CDR3 is TGTGCCAGTAGCAGCGGACAGGGGGCTTACGAGCAGTACTTC. Protein product: CASSSGQGAYEQYF. Together with reference TRBV19 and TRBJ2-7, the CDR3 gives the full variable domain: DGGITQSPKYLFRKEGQNVTLSCEQNLNHDAMYWYRQDPGQGLRLIYYSQIVNDFQKGDIAEGYSVSREKKESFPLTVTSAQKNPTAFYLCASSSGQGAYEQYFGPGTRLTVT.

The rearrangement links TRBV5-4 to TRBJ2-7; 11 nucleotides align to TRBD2. Trimming at V came to 0 bases and at J to 6 bases, leaving 8 bases not matched to a gene. This CDR3 contains 16 residues. From germline, CDR1 is SGHNT and CDR2 YYREEE (reference sequence). The CDR3 nucleotides read TGTGCCAGCAGCTTGGGGCTAGCGGGGGGTCGACTCGAGCAGTACTTC. Protein sequence: CASSLGLAGGRLEQYF.

The CDR3 DNA follows: TGTGCCAGCAGCTTATTTAGGAGAACTGAAGCTTTCTTT. Encoded protein: CASSLFRRTEAFF. The chain links TRBV7-2 to TRBJ1-1; D gene ambiguous. CDR1 and CDR2 (germline): SGHTA, FQGNSA. V lost 2 bases, J lost 5 bases, and 9 bases lay in between. The CDR3 is made up of 13 amino acids.

The chain employs TRBV19 and TRBJ2-1, with 13 bases matching TRBD2. Germline V lookup: CDR1 LNHDA, CDR2 SQIVND (reference sequence). V gave up 3 bases and J gave up 2 bases; unmatched junction bases: 1. There are 16 residues in the CDR3. CDR3 sequence reads: CASSIGTSGAYNEQFF. Here the CDR3 DNA reads TGTGCCAGTAGTATCGGGACTAGCGGGGCCTACAATGAGCAGTTCTTC.

CDR3 amino acids: CASSIERGNEQYF. CDR3 nucleotide sequence: TGTGCCAGCAGCATTGAGAGGGGGAACGAGCAGTACTTC. The chain employs TRBV7-8 and TRBJ2-7; possible D gene TRBD1, 6 bases. This CDR3 has 13 amino acids. V lost 5 bases to trimming and J lost 5 bases, with 13 bases between them. CDR1 SGHVS and CDR2 FQNEAQ come from the germline V gene. Complete variable domain (other parts from reference TRBV7-8 and TRBJ2-7): GAGVSQSPRYKVAKRGQDVALRCDPISGHVSLFWYQQALGQGPEFLTYFQNEAQLDKSGLPSDRFFAERPEGSVSTLKIQRTQQEDSAVYLCASSIERGNEQYFGPGTRLTVT.

The chain is built from TRBV6-5 and TRBJ1-1; D possibly corresponds to TRBD1 (6 bases). Germline V CDR1 and CDR2: MNHEY, SVGAGI. V dropped 7 bases and J dropped 4 bases, with 13 bases sitting between them. The CDR3 has 13 amino acids. The DNA of the CDR3 is TGTGCCAGCAATAACAGGGCAGGCACTGAAGCTTTCTTT. Protein: CASNNRAGTEAFF.

The rearrangement joins TRBV27 to TRBJ2-3; no firm D call. The germline V gene has CDR1 MNHEY and CDR2 SMNVEV (reference sequence). The V end was cut by 1 base, the J end by 2 bases, with 4 bases between. This CDR3 spans 13 amino acids. In nucleotides, the CDR3 is TGTGCCAGCAGTTTATGGGTCACAGATACGCAGTATTTT. This translates into CASSLWVTDTQYF.

The chain is built from TRBV19 and TRBJ1-5; tentatively, D is TRBD1 (5 bases). The CDR3 runs 14 residues. Trimming removed 5 bases from V and 2 bases from J, with 10 bases in between. The V gene's germline CDR1 is LNHDA and CDR2 SQIVND (reference sequence). CDR3 region: CASSGQGGNQPQHF. Here the CDR3 DNA reads TGTGCCAGTAGTGGGCAAGGGGGCAATCAGCCCCAGCATTTT.